This T cell receptor beta chain was profiled in a study of T cell clonality in common variable immunodeficiency. Study-wide points: Common variable immunodeficiency TCR beta sequences reportedly had fewer deletions and N-nucleotide insertions. TCRbeta clonality was increased in CVID versus healthy controls. Compared with controls, CVID subjects had fewer shared TCRbeta clones.

This CDR3 is 14 amino acids long. The germline gives CDR1 SGHRS, CDR2 YFSETQ. Sequencing input was equivalent genomic DNA from CVID and controls. Here immunoSEQ multiplex PCR was the method, and the copy in TCRdb shows in-frame clones only, minus some. Singletons are absent from the sample, which has some 64,000 clones. This clone was counted at least ten times. The target antigen is unknown. At one end, the junction sequence differs from germline, possibly due to a read error. The read ends 3 residues shy of where the CDR3 ends; the end is completed using the germline J gene. The material sequenced was peripheral blood mononuclear cells. The clonotype was recovered from a person aged 18 to 70 in good health. The chain combines TRBV5-1 with TRBJ2-5, with 7 bases that match TRBD2. Here the CDR3 reads CASRLGGVQETQYF. CDR3 bases read: TGCGCCAGCAGATTGGGGGGGGTCCAAGAGACC.